The rows below give T cell receptor beta chains drawn from one sample of a study of immune evolution from preneoplasia to lung adenocarcinoma. Produced via immunoSEQ multiplex PCR; TCRdb's table is partial and in-frame only. The repertoire holds 4,000 to 5,000 clones, with around four fifths as singletons. The sequencing input was FFPE minimally invasive lung adenocarcinoma tissue. The origin of the receptors is a person aged 70 to 85 with lung adenocarcinoma. Each CDR3 is given with its conserved first and last residue. The order of the fields is D gene, V gene, J gene, CDR3 protein. A D gene is named only where the DNA matches it firmly.

-	TRBV25-1	TRBJ1-1	CASSVGDSMNTEAFF
TRBD2	TRBV5-1	TRBJ2-3	CASSSSGGSTDTQYF
-	TRBV11-3	TRBJ1-2	CASSLGGYYGYTF
-	TRBV7-2	TRBJ2-7	CASTPKPTSEQYF
-	TRBV6-5	TRBJ1-1	CASSYIQGGRTEAFF
TRBD1	TRBV29-1	TRBJ2-1	CSVGQGLYNEQFF
TRBD1	TRBV30	TRBJ1-2	CAWSFGQGSYGYTF
TRBD1	TRBV6-5	TRBJ2-3	CATGGAGSTDTQYF
-	TRBV7-3	TRBJ2-2	CASSLESTGELFF
TRBD2	TRBV7-9	TRBJ2-5	CASSSGVGLAGQETQYF
-	TRBV27	TRBJ2-5	CASSSISAFETQYF
-	TRBV27	TRBJ1-5	CASSTMTGSALNQPQHF
-	TRBV5-6	TRBJ1-5	CASSLARGINSNQPQHF
TRBD2	TRBV12-5	TRBJ2-5	CASGPSGGLETQYF
-	TRBV11-2	TRBJ1-2	CASSLDLGGARDYGYTF
-	TRBV30	TRBJ1-5	CASGLGGQPQHF
TRBD2	TRBV7-2	TRBJ2-5	CASSLWSGGVGVTQYF
-	TRBV4-3	TRBJ1-4	CASSQEFFGVAGLAEKLFF
-	TRBV28	TRBJ2-1	CASSCYRVWNEQFF
-	TRBV4-3	TRBJ1-5	CASSQDWAWGGAHQPQHF
TRBD1	TRBV7-2	TRBJ1-1	CASSANRGMGTEAFF
-	TRBV29-1	TRBJ2-2	CSVERYGELFF
-	TRBV28	TRBJ2-7	CASSLIGGWEQYF
-	TRBV2	TRBJ2-7	CASSSERREQYF
-	TRBV30	TRBJ2-7	CAWSVQAPAYEQYF
-	TRBV28	TRBJ1-4	CASSRPFGATNEKLFF
-	TRBV5-1	TRBJ1-2	CASSPSPGNYGYTF
-	TRBV7-2	TRBJ2-7	CASSLSTGVGYEQYF
-	TRBV28	TRBJ2-7	CASSFWGESYEQYF
TRBD2	TRBV10-1	TRBJ2-1	CASSRSGSTDEQFF
-	TRBV6-5	TRBJ2-5	CASIPSGGQETQYF
-	TRBV4-1	TRBJ2-2	CASSQDGNTGELFF
-	TRBV6-1	TRBJ1-2	CASSEVAFYGYTF
TRBD2	TRBV7-2	TRBJ2-2	CASSPRKRESTGELFF
TRBD1	TRBV5-1	TRBJ1-2	CASRLTGRANYGYTF
-	TRBV11-2	TRBJ2-2	CASSPSTKTGELFF
-	TRBV25-1	TRBJ2-1	CAAGQYNEQFF
-	TRBV30	TRBJ1-5	CAWSDRTDASYSNQPQHF
-	TRBV5-1	TRBJ1-1	CASSLDPNTEAFF
-	TRBV5-6	TRBJ2-1	CASHLGGRTSYNEQFF
-	TRBV6-5	TRBJ1-1	CASSYSQSVMNTEAFF